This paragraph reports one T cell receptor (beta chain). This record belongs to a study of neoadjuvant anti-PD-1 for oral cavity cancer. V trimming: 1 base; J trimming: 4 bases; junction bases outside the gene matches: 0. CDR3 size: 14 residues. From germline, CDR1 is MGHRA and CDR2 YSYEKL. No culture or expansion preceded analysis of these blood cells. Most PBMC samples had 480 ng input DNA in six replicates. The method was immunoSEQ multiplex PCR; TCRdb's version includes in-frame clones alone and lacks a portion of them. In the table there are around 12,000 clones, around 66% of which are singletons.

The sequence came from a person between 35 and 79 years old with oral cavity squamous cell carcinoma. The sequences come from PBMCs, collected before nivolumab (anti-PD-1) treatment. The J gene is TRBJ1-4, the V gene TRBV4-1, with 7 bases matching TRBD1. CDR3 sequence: CASSQGDSNEKLFF. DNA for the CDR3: TGCGCCAGCAGCCAAGGGGACAGTAATGAAAAACTGTTTTTT.